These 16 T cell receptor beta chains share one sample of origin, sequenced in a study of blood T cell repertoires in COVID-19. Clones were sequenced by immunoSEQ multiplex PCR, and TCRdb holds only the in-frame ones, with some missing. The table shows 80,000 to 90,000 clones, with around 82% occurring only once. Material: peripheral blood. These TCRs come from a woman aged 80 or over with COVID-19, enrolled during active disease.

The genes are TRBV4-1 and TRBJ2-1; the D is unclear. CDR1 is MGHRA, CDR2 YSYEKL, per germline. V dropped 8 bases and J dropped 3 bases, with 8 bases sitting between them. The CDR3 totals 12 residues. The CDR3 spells CASGRGYNEQFF. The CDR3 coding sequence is TGCGCCAGCGGCCGAGGCTACAATGAGCAGTTCTTC.

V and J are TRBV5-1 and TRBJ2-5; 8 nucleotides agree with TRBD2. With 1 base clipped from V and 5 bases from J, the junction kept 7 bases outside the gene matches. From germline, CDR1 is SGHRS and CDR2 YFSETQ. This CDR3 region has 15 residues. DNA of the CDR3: TGCGCCAGCAGCTTGACTAGCGGTCCAGGGGAGACCCAGTACTTC. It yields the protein CASSLTSGPGETQYF.

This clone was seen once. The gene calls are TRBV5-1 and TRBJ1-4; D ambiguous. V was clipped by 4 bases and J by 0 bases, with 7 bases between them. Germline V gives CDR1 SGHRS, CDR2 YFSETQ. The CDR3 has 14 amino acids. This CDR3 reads CASSHATTNEKLFF. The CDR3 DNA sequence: TGCGCCAGCAGCCACGCTACAACTAATGAAAAACTGTTTTTT.

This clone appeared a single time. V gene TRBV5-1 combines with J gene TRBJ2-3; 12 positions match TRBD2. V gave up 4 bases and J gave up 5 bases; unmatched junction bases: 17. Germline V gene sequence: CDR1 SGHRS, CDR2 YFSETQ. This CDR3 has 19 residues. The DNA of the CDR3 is TGCGCCAGCAGCGGATCTAGCGGGAGGGCCTTTTTGAGGATAGATACGCAGTATTTT. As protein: CASSGSSGRAFLRIDTQYF.

In DNA form, the CDR3 reads TGTGCCAGCAGCGTAGACGTCAGGGGGGTTTGGGACGAGCAGTACTTC. Translation gives CASSVDVRGVWDEQYF. The V and J genes are TRBV9 and TRBJ2-7, with D possibly matching TRBD1 (7 bases). This CDR3 comprises 16 residues. The V gene's germline CDR1 is SGDLS and CDR2 YYNGEE. Trimming took off 0 bases at V and 5 bases at J, with 18 bases between the two ends.

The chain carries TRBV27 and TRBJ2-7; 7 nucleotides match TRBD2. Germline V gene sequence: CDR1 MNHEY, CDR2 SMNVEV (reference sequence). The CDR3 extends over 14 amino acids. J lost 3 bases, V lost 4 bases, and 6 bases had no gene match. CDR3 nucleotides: TGTGCCAGCAGTTCCCGAGGGACTAACTACGAGCAGTACTTC. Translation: CASSSRGTNYEQYF.

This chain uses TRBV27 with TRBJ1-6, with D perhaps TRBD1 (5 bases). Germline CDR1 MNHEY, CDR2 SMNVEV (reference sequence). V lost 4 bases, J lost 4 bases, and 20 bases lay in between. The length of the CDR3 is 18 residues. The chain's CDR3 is CASSSLGALQLYNSPLHF. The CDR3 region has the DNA TGTGCCAGCAGTTCCCTAGGGGCACTCCAGTTATATAATTCACCCCTCCACTTT.

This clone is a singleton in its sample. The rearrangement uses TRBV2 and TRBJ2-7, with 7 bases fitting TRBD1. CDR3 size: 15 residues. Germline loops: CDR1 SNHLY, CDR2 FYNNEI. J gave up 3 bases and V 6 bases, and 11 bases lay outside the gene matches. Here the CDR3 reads CASSGHQTGFYEQYF. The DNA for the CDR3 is TGTGCCAGCAGCGGACACCAGACAGGGTTCTACGAGCAGTACTTC.

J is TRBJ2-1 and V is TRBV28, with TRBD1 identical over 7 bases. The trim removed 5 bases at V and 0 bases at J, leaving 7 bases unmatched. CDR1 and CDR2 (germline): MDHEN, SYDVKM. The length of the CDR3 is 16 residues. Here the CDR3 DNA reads TGTGCCAGCAGTCAGCCCACAGGGGCCTCCTACAATGAGCAGTTCTTC. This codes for CASSQPTGASYNEQFF.

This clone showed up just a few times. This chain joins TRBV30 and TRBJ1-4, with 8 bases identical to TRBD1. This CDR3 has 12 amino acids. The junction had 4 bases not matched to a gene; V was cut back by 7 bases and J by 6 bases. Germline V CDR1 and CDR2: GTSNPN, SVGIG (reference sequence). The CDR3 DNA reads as TGTGCCTCCCGGACAGGGTATGAAAAACTGTTTTTT. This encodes CASRTGYEKLFF.

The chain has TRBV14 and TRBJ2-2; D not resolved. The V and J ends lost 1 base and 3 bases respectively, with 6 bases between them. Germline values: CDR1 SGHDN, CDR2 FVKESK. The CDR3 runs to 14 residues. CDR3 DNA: TGTGCCAGCAGCCAAGGAGGATACACCGGGGAGCTGTTTTTT. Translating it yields CASSQGGYTGELFF. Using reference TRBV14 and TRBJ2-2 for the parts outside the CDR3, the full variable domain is EAGVTQFPSHSVIEKGQTVTLRCDPISGHDNLYWYRRVMGKEIKFLLHFVKESKQDESGMPNNRFLAERTGGTYSTLKVQPAELEDSGVYFCASSQGGYTGELFFGEGSRLTVL.

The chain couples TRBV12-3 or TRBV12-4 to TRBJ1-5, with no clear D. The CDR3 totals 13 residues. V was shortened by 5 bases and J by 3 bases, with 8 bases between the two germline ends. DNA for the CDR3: TGTGCCAGCAGTCGCCGGTTCAATCAGCCCCAGCATTTT. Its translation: CASSRRFNQPQHF.

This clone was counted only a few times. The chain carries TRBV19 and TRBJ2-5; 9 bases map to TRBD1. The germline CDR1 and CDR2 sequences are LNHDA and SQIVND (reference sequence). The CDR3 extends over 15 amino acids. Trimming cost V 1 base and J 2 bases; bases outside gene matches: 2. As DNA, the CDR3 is TGTGCCAGTAGTATAGCAGGGACAGGGCAAGAGACCCAGTACTTC. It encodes CASSIAGTGQETQYF. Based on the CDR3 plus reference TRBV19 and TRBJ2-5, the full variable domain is DGGITQSPKYLFRKEGQNVTLSCEQNLNHDAMYWYRQDPGQGLRLIYYSQIVNDFQKGDIAEGYSVSREKKESFPLTVTSAQKNPTAFYLCASSIAGTGQETQYFGPGTRLLVL.

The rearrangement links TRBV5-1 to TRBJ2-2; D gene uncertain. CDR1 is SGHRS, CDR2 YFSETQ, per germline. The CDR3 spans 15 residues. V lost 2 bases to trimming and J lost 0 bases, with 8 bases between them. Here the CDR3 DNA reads TGCGCCAGCAGCTTTACTCCCCCGAACACCGGGGAGCTGTTTTTT. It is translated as CASSFTPPNTGELFF.

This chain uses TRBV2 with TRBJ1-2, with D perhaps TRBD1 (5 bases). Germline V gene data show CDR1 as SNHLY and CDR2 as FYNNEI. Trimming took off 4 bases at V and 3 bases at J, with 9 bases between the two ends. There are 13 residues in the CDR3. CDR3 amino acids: CASSAGEDYGYTF. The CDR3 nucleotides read TGTGCCAGCAGTGCGGGGGAGGACTATGGCTACACCTTC.

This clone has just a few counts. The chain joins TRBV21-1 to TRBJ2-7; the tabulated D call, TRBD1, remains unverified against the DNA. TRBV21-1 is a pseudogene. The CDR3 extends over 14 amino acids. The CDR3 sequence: CASRFRQGSYEQYF. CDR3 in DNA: TGTGCCAGCAGATTTAGACAGGGATCGTACGAGCAGTACTTC.